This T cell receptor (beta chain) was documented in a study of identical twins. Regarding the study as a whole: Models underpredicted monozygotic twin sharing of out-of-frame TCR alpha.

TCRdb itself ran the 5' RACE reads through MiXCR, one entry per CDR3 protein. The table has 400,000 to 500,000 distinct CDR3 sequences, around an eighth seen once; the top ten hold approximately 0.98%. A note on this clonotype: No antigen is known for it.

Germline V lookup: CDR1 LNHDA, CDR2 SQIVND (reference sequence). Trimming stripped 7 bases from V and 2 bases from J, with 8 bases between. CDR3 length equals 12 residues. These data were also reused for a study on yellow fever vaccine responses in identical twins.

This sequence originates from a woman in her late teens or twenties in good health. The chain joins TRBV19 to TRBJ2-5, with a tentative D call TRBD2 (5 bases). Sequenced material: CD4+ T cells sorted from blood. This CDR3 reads CASTGGQETQYF. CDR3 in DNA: TGTGCCAGTACTGGAGGACAAGAGACCCAGTACTTC.